This T cell receptor (beta chain) appears in the sequencing data of a study of blood T cell repertoires in COVID-19. Overall study: T cells, B-cell-depleted T cells, or PBMCs provided the cDNA or gDNA that served as material.

Assay: immunoSEQ multiplex PCR; the TCRdb copy retains only in-frame clones and omits some. This sample has approximately 97,000 clones, with just over 85% found just once. The germline V gene has CDR1 LGHNA and CDR2 YSLEER. V was pared by 4 bases and J by 8 bases, with 11 bases of the junction left unmatched. The CDR3 spans 16 residues. The chain combines TRBV4-3 with TRBJ1-4, with 9 bases matching TRBD1. The sample comprised peripheral blood. The sequence came from a man between 45 and 60 years old with COVID-19, enrolled during active disease. The CDR3 sequence: CASSRTNRGLEEKLFF. CDR3 nucleotide sequence: TGCGCCAGCAGCCGAACTAACAGGGGGCTGGAGGAAAAACTGTTTTTT.